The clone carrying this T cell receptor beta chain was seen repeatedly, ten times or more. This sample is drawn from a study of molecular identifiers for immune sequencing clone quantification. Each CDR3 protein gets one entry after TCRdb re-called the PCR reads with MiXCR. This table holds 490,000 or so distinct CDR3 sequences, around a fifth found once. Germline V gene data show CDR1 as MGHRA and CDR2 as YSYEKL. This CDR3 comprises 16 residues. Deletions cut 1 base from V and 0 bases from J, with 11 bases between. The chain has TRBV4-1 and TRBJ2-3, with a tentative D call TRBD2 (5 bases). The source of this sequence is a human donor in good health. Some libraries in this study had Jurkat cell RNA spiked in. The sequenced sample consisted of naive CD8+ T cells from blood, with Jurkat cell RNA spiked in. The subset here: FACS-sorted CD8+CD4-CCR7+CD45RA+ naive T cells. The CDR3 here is CASSQGIRESTDTQYF. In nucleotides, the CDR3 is TGCGCCAGCAGCCAAGGTATAAGGGAGAGCACAGATACGCAGTATTTT.